The 4 T cell receptor beta chains presented below share a single source sample, sequenced in a study of regulatory T cells in long-lasting Graves disease. As for time point: newly diagnosed GD, antithyroid drugs for less than 3 months. PBMC-extracted RNA yielded the TCR library. HTBI primers from iRepertoire and Arm-PCR of CDR3 regions yielded the TCR beta libraries. MiXCR, applied by TCRdb to the multiplex PCR reads, yields one record per CDR3 protein. The data hold 350,000 to 450,000 distinct CDR3 sequences, with about 15% observed a single time. These data also featured in a second study, about T cells in Graves' hyperthyroidism and ophthalmopathy.

This specimen was peripheral blood mononuclear cells (PBMCs), taken at new diagnosis, from a patient treated with antithyroid drugs. Receptors originate from a woman aged 35 to 49 with Graves disease.

This clonotype was counted ten times or more. The chain joins TRBV12-3 or TRBV12-4 to TRBJ2-3; 14 nucleotides align to TRBD2. The CDR3 runs to 20 residues. After removal of 3 bases from V and 0 bases from J, the junction contained 11 bases not matched to a gene. As DNA, the CDR3 is TGTGCCAGCAGTTTGCCCCCCCCTGGGACTAGCGGGAGTAGCACAGATACGCAGTATTTT. This translates into CASSLPPPGTSGSSTDTQYF.

This clonotype was observed many times. V is TRBV6-2 or TRBV6-3 and J is TRBJ2-7; D call uncertain. The V and J ends lost 4 bases and 3 bases respectively, with 10 bases between them. Germline CDR1 reads MNHEY; CDR2 reads SVGEGT. There are 13 residues in the CDR3. CDR3 DNA: TGTGCCAGCAGTTTAACTACGGACTACGAGCAGTACTTC. It yields the protein CASSLTTDYEQYF.

This clonotype was counted between two and nine times. The chain uses TRBV7-9 and TRBJ1-1; D possibly corresponds to TRBD1 (6 bases). V was pared by 6 bases and J by 5 bases, with 19 bases between. This CDR3 region has 15 residues. The germline gives CDR1 SEHNR, CDR2 FQNEAQ (reference sequence). CDR3 in DNA: TGTGCCAGCAGTTCAACAGGGCGCGCAATTACTGAAGCTTTCTTT. This sequence encodes CASSSTGRAITEAFF. Using reference TRBV7-9 and TRBJ1-1 for the parts outside the CDR3, the full variable domain is DTGVSQNPRHKITKRGQNVTFRCDPISEHNRLYWYRQTLGQGPEFLTYFQNEAQLEKSRLLSDRFSAERPKGSFSTLEIQRTEQGDSAMYLCASSSTGRAITEAFFGQGTRLTVV.

This clonotype was recorded at least ten times. The chain links TRBV7-2 to TRBJ2-1, with D hard to call. From germline, CDR1 is SGHTA and CDR2 FQGNSA. The CDR3 length is 16 residues. Between the trimmed V and J ends, which lost 1 base and 5 bases, there was a span of 15 bases. The CDR3 DNA follows: TGTGCCAGCAGCTTAGGCCAGGCACTCCTCGACAATGAGCAGTTCTTC. Encoded protein: CASSLGQALLDNEQFF.